A single T cell receptor beta chain is shown here with its context. This specimen belongs to a study of control samples from healthy donors and cancer patients. The CDR3 sequence is 16 residues long. V was clipped by 3 bases and J by 0 bases; unmatched bases: 7. Germline loops: CDR1 SGHRS, CDR2 YFSETQ. Data came from immunoSEQ multiplex PCR; TCRdb stores just in-frame clones and leaves some out. The table has fewer than 200,000 clones, around 93% seen once. The clonotype originates from a woman aged 60-70 years in good health. Sequenced input: blood. The genes are TRBV5-1 and TRBJ2-7; 9 bases fit TRBD2. CDR3 nucleotides: TGCGCCAGCAGCTATTCCGGGACTAGCACCTCCTACGAGCAGTACTTC. Translating it yields CASSYSGTSTSYEQYF.